The clone carrying this TCR beta chain has only a few counts. This sample was taken from a study of blood T cells in healthy people across ages. Combining a sample-barcoded 5' primer with a J-beta primer mix, a second PCR ran for roughly 6 to 12 cycles. TCRdb processed the 5' RACE reads anew with MiXCR; each CDR3 protein has one entry. The sample lists some 900,000 distinct CDR3 sequences, around 48% occurring once. Germline V gene sequence: CDR1 DFQATT, CDR2 SNEGSKA (reference sequence). The CDR3 runs 16 residues. V was pared by 0 bases and J by 0 bases, with 5 bases of the junction left unmatched. Material: blood. V is TRBV20-1 and J is TRBJ2-5; 9 bases fit TRBD2. The clonotype originates from a man aged 25 to 45 in good health. The CDR3 is CSARDRLAGYQETQYF. CDR3 DNA sequence: TGCAGTGCTAGAGATCGCCTAGCGGGGTACCAAGAGACCCAGTACTTC.